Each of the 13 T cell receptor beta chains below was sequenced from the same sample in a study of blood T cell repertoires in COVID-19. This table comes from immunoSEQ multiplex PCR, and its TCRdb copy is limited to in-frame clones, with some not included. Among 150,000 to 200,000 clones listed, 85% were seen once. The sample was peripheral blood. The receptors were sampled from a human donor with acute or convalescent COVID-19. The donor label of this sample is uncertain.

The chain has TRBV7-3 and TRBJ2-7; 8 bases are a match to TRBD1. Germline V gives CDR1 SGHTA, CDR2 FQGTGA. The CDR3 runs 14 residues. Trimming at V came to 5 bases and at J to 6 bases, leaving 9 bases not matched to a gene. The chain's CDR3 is CASSAQQGVGEQYF. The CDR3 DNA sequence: TGTGCCAGCAGCGCCCAACAGGGGGTCGGCGAGCAGTACTTC.

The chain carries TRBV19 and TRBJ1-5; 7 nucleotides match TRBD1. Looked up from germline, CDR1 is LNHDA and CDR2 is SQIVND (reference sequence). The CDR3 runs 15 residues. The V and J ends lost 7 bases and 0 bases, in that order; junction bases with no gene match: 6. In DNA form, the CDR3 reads TGTGCCAGTAAGTTGGGGACAGCTAGCAATCAGCCCCAGCATTTT. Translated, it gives CASKLGTASNQPQHF.

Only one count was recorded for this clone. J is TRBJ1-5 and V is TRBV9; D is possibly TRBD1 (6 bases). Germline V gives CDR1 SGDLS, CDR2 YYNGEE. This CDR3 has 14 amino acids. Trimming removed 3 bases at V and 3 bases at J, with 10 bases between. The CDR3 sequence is CASSEGVVNQPQHF. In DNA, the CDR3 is TGTGCCAGCAGCGAGGGGGTCGTCAATCAGCCCCAGCATTTT.

CDR3 loop: CSASRDIAGNTIYF. CDR3 bases: TGCAGCGCGTCCCGGGACATCGCTGGAAACACCATATATTTT. The rearrangement links TRBV29-1 to TRBJ1-3; the D gene is possibly TRBD1 (6 bases). The CDR3 length is 14 residues. CDR1 and CDR2 (germline): SQVTM, ANQGSEA. V was pared by 7 bases and J by 2 bases, with 15 bases between. The whole variable domain, filled in from reference TRBV29-1 and TRBJ1-3, reads SAVISQKPSRDICQRGTSLTIQCQVDSQVTMMFWYRQQPGQSLTLIATANQGSEATYESGFVIDKFPISRPNLTFSTLTVSNMSPEDSSIYLCSASRDIAGNTIYFGEGSWLTVV.

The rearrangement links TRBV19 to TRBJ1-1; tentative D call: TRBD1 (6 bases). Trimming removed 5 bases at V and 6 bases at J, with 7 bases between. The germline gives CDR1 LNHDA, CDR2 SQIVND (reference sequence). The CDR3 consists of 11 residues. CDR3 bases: TGTGCCAGTAGTCACAGGGCTGAAGCTTTCTTT. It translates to CASSHRAEAFF.

The CDR3: CASSLEQTRNTIYF. CDR3 bases: TGTGCCAGCAGCTTAGAACAGACCCGAAACACCATATATTTT. The rearrangement uses TRBV11-3 and TRBJ1-3; D remains unclear. The V end lost 0 bases, the J end lost 5 bases, and 8 bases lay between the germline ends. Germline V gives CDR1 SGHNT, CDR2 YENEEA. This CDR3 contains 14 residues. The full variable domain, completed using reference TRBV11-3 and TRBJ1-3, is EAGVVQSPRYKIIEKKQPVAFWCNPISGHNTLYWYLQNLGQGPELLIRYENEEAVDDSQLPKDRFSAERLKGVDSTLKIQPAELGDSAVYLCASSLEQTRNTIYFGEGSWLTVV.

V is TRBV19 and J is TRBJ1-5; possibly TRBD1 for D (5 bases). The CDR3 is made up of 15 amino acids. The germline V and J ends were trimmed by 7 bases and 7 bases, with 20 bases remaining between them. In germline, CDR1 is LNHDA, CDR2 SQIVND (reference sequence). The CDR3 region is CASTLGGVGIQPQHF. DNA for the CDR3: TGTGCCAGTACACTCGGGGGGGTTGGAATACAGCCCCAGCATTTT.

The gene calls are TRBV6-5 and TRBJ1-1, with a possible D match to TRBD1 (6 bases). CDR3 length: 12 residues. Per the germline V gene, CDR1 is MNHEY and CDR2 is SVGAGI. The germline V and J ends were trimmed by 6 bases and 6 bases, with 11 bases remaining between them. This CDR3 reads CASRPGVSEAFF. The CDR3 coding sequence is TGTGCCAGCAGGCCAGGGGTGTCTGAAGCTTTCTTT.

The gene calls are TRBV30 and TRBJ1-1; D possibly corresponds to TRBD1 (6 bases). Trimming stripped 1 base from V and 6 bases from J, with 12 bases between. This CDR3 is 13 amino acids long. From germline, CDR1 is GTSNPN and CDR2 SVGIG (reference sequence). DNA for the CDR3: TGTGCCTGGAGTGAGCAGGGGTGGGCTGAAGCTTTCTTT. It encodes CAWSEQGWAEAFF.

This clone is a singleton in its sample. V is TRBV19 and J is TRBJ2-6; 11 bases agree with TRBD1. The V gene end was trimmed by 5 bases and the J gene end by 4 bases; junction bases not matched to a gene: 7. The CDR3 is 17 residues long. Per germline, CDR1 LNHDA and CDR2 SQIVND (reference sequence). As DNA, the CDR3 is TGTGCCAGTAGTGTTGGACAGGGGGCGCTCGGGGCCAACGTCCTGACTTTC. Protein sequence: CASSVGQGALGANVLTF.

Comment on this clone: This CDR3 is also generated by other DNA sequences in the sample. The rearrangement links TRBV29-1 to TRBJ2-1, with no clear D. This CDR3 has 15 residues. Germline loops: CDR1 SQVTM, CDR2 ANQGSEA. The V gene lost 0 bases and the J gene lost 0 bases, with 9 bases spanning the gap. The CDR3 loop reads CSVEDRRSSYNEQFF. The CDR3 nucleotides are TGCAGCGTTGAAGATAGGCGGAGCTCCTACAATGAGCAGTTCTTC.

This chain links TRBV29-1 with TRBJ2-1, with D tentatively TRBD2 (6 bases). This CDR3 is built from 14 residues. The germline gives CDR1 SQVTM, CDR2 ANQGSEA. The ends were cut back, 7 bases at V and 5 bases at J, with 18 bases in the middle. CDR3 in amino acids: CSASGTRADNEQFF. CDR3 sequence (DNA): TGCAGCGCATCCGGGACTCGCGCTGACAATGAGCAGTTCTTC.

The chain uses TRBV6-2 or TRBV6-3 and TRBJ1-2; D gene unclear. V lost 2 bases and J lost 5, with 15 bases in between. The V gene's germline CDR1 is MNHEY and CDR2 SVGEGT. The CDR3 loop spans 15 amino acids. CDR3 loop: CASSYAGIPTYGYTF. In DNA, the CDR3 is TGTGCCAGCAGTTACGCCGGGATTCCTACTTATGGCTACACCTTC.